What follows is one T cell receptor (beta chain) and its context. Germline assignment: CDR1 LGHNA and CDR2 YNFKEQ. The ends were cut back, 0 bases at V and 0 bases at J, with 6 bases in the middle. The CDR3 extends over 16 amino acids. This sample was taken from a study of human T cells and chemical hapten exposure. TCRdb fed the RACE reads into MiXCR, producing one record per CDR3 protein. The sample shows 250,000 or so distinct CDR3 sequences, around 7.7% of them seen only once. Sample time point: pre-sensitization, week 0. The treatment: therapeutic diphenylcyclopropenone sensitization with weekly scalp DPC.

The TCR comes from a man aged 18 to 29 with alopecia areata. Some clones in this sample may be carry-over from other donors' samples. Source: whole blood, taken in connection with sensitization to the hapten diphenylcyclopropenone (DPC). This sequence joins TRBV4-2 and TRBJ1-6, with D unresolved. The CDR3 region has the DNA TGTGCCAGCAGCCAAGACTTGAGCTCCTATAATTCACCCCTCCACTTT. It encodes CASSQDLSSYNSPLHF.